The count of the clone carrying this T cell receptor (beta chain) is one. The antigen remains undetermined. This sample was taken from a study of shared clonotypes between healthy human individuals. The CDR3 consists of 18 residues. V trimming: 0 bases; J trimming: 0 bases; junction bases outside the gene matches: 7. Germline CDR1 reads ENHRY; CDR2 reads SYGVKD. Assay used: immunoSEQ multiplex PCR; TCRdb lists only in-frame clones, some missing. The repertoire holds around 1.9 million clones, with about 93% as singletons. Study observations and caveats: Larger richness was generally estimated for naive than memory subsets. Some naive CD4 clonotypes, roughly 4.7%, turned up in common across several donors.

Terminally differentiated effector memory CD45RA+ cells were left out of the naive CD8 fraction, which was CD45RO-negative and positively selected for CCR7. Only Caucasian adults living in Nashville, Tennessee served as donors. The origin of this receptor is a man aged 18 to 30 in good health. Some clones in this sample may be carry-over from other donors' samples. Sequenced material: naive CD8+ T cells from PBMCs. V usage is TRBV10-3 and J usage is TRBJ2-2; 7 bases fit TRBD1. The chain's CDR3 is CAISESLGQGANTGELFF. DNA for the CDR3: TGTGCCATCAGTGAGTCGTTGGGCCAGGGGGCGAACACCGGGGAGCTGTTTTTT.